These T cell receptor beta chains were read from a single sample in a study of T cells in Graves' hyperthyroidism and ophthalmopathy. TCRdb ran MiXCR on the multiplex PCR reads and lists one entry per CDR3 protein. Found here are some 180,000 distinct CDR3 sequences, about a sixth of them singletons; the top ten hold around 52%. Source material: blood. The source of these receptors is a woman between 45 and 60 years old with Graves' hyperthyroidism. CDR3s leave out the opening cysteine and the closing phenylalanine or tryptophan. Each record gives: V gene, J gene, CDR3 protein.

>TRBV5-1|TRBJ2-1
ASSLAGARENEQF
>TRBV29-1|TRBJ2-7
SVVETSYEQY
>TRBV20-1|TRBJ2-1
SASDAGGPLTGDEQF
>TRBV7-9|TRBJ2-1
ASSLVGIGNEQF
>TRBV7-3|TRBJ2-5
ASSLTGGPQY
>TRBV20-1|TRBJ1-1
SVLGKTEAF
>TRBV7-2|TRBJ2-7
ASSLDPGTYYEQY
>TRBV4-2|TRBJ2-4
ASSQDLSGTKNIQY
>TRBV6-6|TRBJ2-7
ASSYKMGQGWSYEQY
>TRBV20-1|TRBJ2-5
SARVIGRGETQY
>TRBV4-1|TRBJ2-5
ANPWGGRERETQY
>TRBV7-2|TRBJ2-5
ASSLGLRGPETQY
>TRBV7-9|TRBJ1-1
ASSSPGQMNTEAF
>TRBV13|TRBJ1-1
ASSLRRGNTEAF
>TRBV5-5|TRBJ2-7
ASSLLAYEQY
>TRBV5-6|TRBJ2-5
ASSQRLAGGGTQY
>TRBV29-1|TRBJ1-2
SVGSGYT
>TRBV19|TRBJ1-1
ASSIVDGRATEAF
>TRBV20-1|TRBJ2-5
SARVQETQY
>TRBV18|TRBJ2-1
ASSPPLAGGTYNEQF
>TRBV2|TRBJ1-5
ASSGGYSNQPQH
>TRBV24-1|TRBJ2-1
ATSDSLAYEQF
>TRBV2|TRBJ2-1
ASRGVAGEAYNEQF
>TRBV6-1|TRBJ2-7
ASSSTGVEQY
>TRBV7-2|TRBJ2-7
ASRTEGTGPLEQY
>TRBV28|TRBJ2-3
ASSLWDHTDTQY
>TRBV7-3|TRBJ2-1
ASSLKSLGGHEQF
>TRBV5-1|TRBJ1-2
ASSLGGALGYT
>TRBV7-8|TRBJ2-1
ASSFLAGTGLNEQF
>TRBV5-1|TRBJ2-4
ASSEPGVSKNIQY
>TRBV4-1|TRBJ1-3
ASSPEGQGAAGNTIY
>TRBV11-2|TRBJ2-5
ASSLKPWREDQETQY
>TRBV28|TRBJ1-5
ASSLLLDRGWEDQPQH
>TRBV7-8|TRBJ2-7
ASSLAPGQGYEQY
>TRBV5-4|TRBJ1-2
ASSPINRDFYGYT
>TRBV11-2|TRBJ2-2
ASSLWQGTGELF
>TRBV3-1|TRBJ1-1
ASSLRGQVPVEAF
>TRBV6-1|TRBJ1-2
ATFNYGYT
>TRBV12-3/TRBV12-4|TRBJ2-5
ASSLSGQGKETQY
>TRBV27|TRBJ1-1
ASSLRGSTEAF
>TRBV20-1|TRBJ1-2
SAMNEKYVGYT
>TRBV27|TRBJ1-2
ASGGGSGALYGYT
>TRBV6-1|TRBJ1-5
ASYSGSNQPQH
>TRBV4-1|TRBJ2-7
ASSQDRLASGSGEQY
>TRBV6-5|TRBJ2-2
ASSLGLGELF
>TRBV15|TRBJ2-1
ATSKVRGSVNEQF
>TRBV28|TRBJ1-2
ASSIAGTPGGYT
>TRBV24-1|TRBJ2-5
ATSEPQGQETQY
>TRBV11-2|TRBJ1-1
ASSNRPLGKNTEAF
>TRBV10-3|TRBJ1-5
AISEFTAYQPQH
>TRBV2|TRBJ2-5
ASSEAAGETQY
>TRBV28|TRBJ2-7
ASRPGDRSSYEQY